The 21 T cell receptor beta chains listed next were all sequenced from one sample in a study of blood T cell repertoires in COVID-19. Generated by immunoSEQ multiplex PCR, the TCRdb table keeps only in-frame clones and is missing some. The sample contains 300,000 to 450,000 clones, about 90% of which appear only once. The sample comprised peripheral blood. These receptors all come from a woman under 40 with COVID-19, enrolled during active disease.

The sample holds one count of this clone. This chain connects TRBV18 to TRBJ1-1; 8 bases map to TRBD1. The CDR3 runs 15 residues. The junction had 6 bases not matched to a gene; V was cut back by 3 bases and J by 3 bases. Germline V lookup: CDR1 KGHSH, CDR2 LQKENI. CDR3 residues: CASSPQGAADTEAFF. CDR3 nucleotides: TGTGCCAGCTCACCCCAGGGGGCGGCGGACACTGAAGCTTTCTTT.

This chain uses TRBV5-1 with TRBJ2-3; D unresolved. CDR3 size: 15 residues. Germline CDR1 SGHRS, CDR2 YFSETQ. Trimming cost V 1 base and J 0 bases, with 9 bases left between them. Written as DNA, the CDR3 is TGCGCCAGCAGCTTGTCTGCGAGTAGCACAGATACGCAGTATTTT. It codes for CASSLSASSTDTQYF.

The genes are TRBV7-8 and TRBJ2-6; 7 nucleotides match TRBD1. The CDR3 has 16 amino acids. Unmatched junction bases numbered 7, after V lost 4 bases and J lost 4 bases. Looked up from germline, CDR1 is SGHVS and CDR2 is FQNEAQ. CDR3 sequence: CASSSRQGRGANVLTF. CDR3 nucleotides: TGTGCCAGCAGCTCACGACAGGGAAGGGGGGCCAACGTCCTGACTTTC.

The CDR3 DNA sequence: TGTGCCAGCAGTTCCCCGGACAGGGGTTCCTACGAGCAGTACTTC. Protein: CASSSPDRGSYEQYF. The V and J genes are TRBV27 and TRBJ2-7; 9 bases map to TRBD1. The V gene's germline CDR1 is MNHEY and CDR2 SMNVEV (reference sequence). This CDR3 is built from 15 residues. With V trimmed by 4 bases and J by 1 base, 5 bases remained unmatched.

V is TRBV19 and J is TRBJ2-2; no reliable D call. The CDR3 runs to 14 residues. V dropped 6 bases and J dropped 10 bases, with 18 bases sitting between them. Germline CDR1 reads LNHDA; CDR2 reads SQIVND (reference sequence). The CDR3 DNA reads as TGTGCCAGTAGGCTGGGCTCCTCCCCCCAGGAGCTGTTTTTT. Protein product: CASRLGSSPQELFF.

The chain employs TRBV12-3 or TRBV12-4 and TRBJ2-3; maybe TRBD2 (6 bases). The length of the CDR3 is 12 residues. V was cut by 8 bases and J by 1 base, with 7 bases left in between. The CDR3 spells CASGGGTDTQYF. In DNA, the CDR3 is TGTGCCAGCGGCGGGGGCACAGATACGCAGTATTTT.

This chain uses TRBV5-1 with TRBJ1-2; 7 bases map to TRBD1. Trimming at V came to 0 bases and at J to 7 bases, leaving 9 bases not matched to a gene. Germline-derived CDR1 and CDR2 are SGHRS and YFSETQ. The CDR3 extends over 15 amino acids. The CDR3, as DNA: TGCGCCAGCAGCTTGGCGCACGAGGGGGCGAGTGGCTACACCTTC. Its translation is CASSLAHEGASGYTF.

V is TRBV6-2 or TRBV6-3 and J is TRBJ1-2; TRBD1 agrees at 7 bases. After removal of 6 bases from V and 8 bases from J, the junction contained 12 bases not matched to a gene. The germline V gene has CDR1 MNHEY and CDR2 SVGEGT. The CDR3 spans 14 residues. CDR3 in DNA: TGTGCCAGCAGCCCTTTGGACAGGCGTCGAGGCTACACCTTC. Protein product: CASSPLDRRRGYTF.

This chain joins TRBV9 and TRBJ1-6; no firm D call. Per germline, CDR1 SGDLS and CDR2 YYNGEE. V was pared by 3 bases and J by 9 bases, with 7 bases between. The CDR3 runs to 12 residues. This CDR3 reads CASSGEGSPLHF. The CDR3 coding sequence is TGTGCCAGCAGCGGCGAGGGTTCACCCCTCCACTTT. Combining the CDR3 with reference TRBV9 and TRBJ1-6 gives the whole variable domain DSGVTQTPKHLITATGQRVTLRCSPRSGDLSVYWYQQSLDQGLQFLIQYYNGEERAKGNILERFSAQQFPDLHSELNLSSLELGDSALYFCASSGEGSPLHFGNGTRLTVT.

The rearrangement uses TRBV28 and TRBJ2-6; D not resolved. CDR3 length: 14 residues. Trimming left V 3 bases short and J 1 base short, with 4 bases between. Germline CDR1 reads MDHEN; CDR2 reads SYDVKM. CDR3 loop: CASSFYSGANVLTF. CDR3 sequence (DNA): TGTGCCAGCAGTTTCTATTCTGGGGCCAACGTCCTGACTTTC.

V gene TRBV11-2 combines with J gene TRBJ2-7; D is uncertain. Germline V gives CDR1 SGHAT, CDR2 FQNNGV. V dropped 2 bases and J dropped 6 bases, with 11 bases sitting between them. The CDR3 spans 13 residues. For the CDR3, the DNA is TGTGCCAGCAGCTTATCACTCCTCGGCGAGCAGTACTTC. Translating gives CASSLSLLGEQYF.

The V and J genes are TRBV12-5 and TRBJ2-3, with 8 bases aligning to TRBD1. There are 14 residues in the CDR3. Germline-derived CDR1 and CDR2 are LGHNT and FRNRAP. The junction had 10 bases not matched to a gene; V was cut back by 5 bases and J by 9 bases. Here the CDR3 reads CASGPPQTGATQYF. CDR3 bases: TGTGCTAGTGGTCCACCACAGACAGGGGCCACGCAGTATTTT.

The chain uses TRBV2 and TRBJ2-7; 9 nucleotides match TRBD1. Germline V gene sequence: CDR1 SNHLY, CDR2 FYNNEI. The junction had 6 bases not matched to a gene; V was cut back by 6 bases and J by 6 bases. This CDR3 contains 13 residues. CDR3 coding DNA: TGTGCCAGCAGCGCCGGGACAGGGTTCGAGCAGTACGTC. Protein: CASSAGTGFEQYV.

The CDR3 DNA follows: TGTGCCAGTAGTATAGGGCACGGACAGGGGACCGGGGAGCTGTTTTTT. It encodes CASSIGHGQGTGELFF. The chain is built from TRBV19 and TRBJ2-2, with 9 bases fitting TRBD1. Trimming took 1 base from V and 5 from J; bases not matched to a gene: 5. The germline gives CDR1 LNHDA, CDR2 SQIVND (reference sequence). CDR3 length equals 16 residues. Full variable domain (outside the CDR3, taken from reference TRBV19 and TRBJ2-2): DGGITQSPKYLFRKEGQNVTLSCEQNLNHDAMYWYRQDPGQGLRLIYYSQIVNDFQKGDIAEGYSVSREKKESFPLTVTSAQKNPTAFYLCASSIGHGQGTGELFFGEGSRLTVL.

The V and J genes are TRBV3-1 (or the pseudogene TRBV3-2) and TRBJ2-3; perhaps TRBD2 as D (5 bases). The CDR3 consists of 16 residues. V was shortened by 1 base and J by 2 bases, with 13 bases between the two germline ends. CDR1 is LGHDT, CDR2 YNNKEL, per germline (reference sequence). The DNA for the CDR3 is TGTGCCAGCAGCCAAGTCCTCCCTAGCTACACAGATACGCAGTATTTT. It codes for CASSQVLPSYTDTQYF.

This clone turned up a few times. The chain has TRBV9 and TRBJ2-7; 11 bases agree with TRBD2. V lost 3 bases to trimming and J lost 5 bases; unmatched junction nucleotides: 7. Per the germline V gene, CDR1 is SGDLS and CDR2 is YYNGEE. CDR3 length equals 15 residues. CDR3 nucleotides: TGTGCCAGCAGCGGAACTAGCGGGAGAGCAAACGAGCAGTACGTC. Its translation is CASSGTSGRANEQYV.

The gene calls are TRBV24-1 and TRBJ1-2; D possibly corresponds to TRBD1 (5 bases). The length of the CDR3 is 13 residues. CDR1 and CDR2 from the germline V gene are KGHDR and SFDVKD. Between the trimmed V and J ends, which lost 5 bases and 5 bases, there was a span of 11 bases. CDR3 bases: TGTGCCACCAGTGCGGCGGGGGGTTATGGCTACACCTTC. It translates to CATSAAGGYGYTF.

The gene calls are TRBV6-1 and TRBJ2-3; 11 bases match TRBD2. The CDR3 loop spans 15 amino acids. Unmatched junction bases numbered 6, after V lost 1 base and J lost 9 bases. Germline V gene sequence: CDR1 MNHNS, CDR2 SASEGT. The chain's CDR3 is CASSEGLAGGGTQYF. DNA of the CDR3: TGTGCCAGCAGTGAAGGCCTAGCGGGAGGAGGCACGCAGTATTTT.

This clone was seen only once. V usage is TRBV7-9 and J usage is TRBJ1-1; TRBD1 matches at 7 bases. The CDR3 loop spans 14 amino acids. Germline V gene data show CDR1 as SEHNR and CDR2 as FQNEAQ (reference sequence). Unmatched junction bases numbered 7, after V lost 1 base and J lost 8 bases. The CDR3 spells CASSLEFEGAEAFF. The CDR3 DNA follows: TGTGCCAGCAGCTTAGAATTTGAGGGGGCCGAAGCTTTCTTT.

The chain links TRBV4-1 to TRBJ1-3; 12 positions agree with TRBD1. The junction had 7 bases not matched to a gene; V was cut back by 8 bases and J by 5 bases. CDR3 length equals 15 residues. Per germline, CDR1 MGHRA and CDR2 YSYEKL. This chain's CDR3 is CASSLGQGARNTIYF. The CDR3 DNA sequence: TGCGCCAGCTCACTGGGACAGGGGGCGCGAAACACCATATATTTT.

This clone was seen only a few times. The chain combines TRBV7-8 with TRBJ1-4, with TRBD1 as a possible D gene (6 bases). CDR3 length: 15 residues. In germline, CDR1 is SGHVS, CDR2 FQNEAQ. V lost 6 bases and J lost 6, with 17 bases in between. In DNA form, the CDR3 reads TGTGCCAGCAGGAACCACCGGGACACTTATGAAAAACTGTTTTTT. Its protein product is CASRNHRDTYEKLFF.